This T cell receptor (beta chain) was identified during a study of cytomegalovirus exposure and HLA in healthy donors. The CDR3 is 12 residues long. Trimming removed 9 bases from V and 5 bases from J, with 13 bases in between. Germline V CDR1 and CDR2: MNHEY, SVGAGI. Both 60 Vbeta primers and 13 Jbeta primers went into the PCR. Clones were sequenced by immunoSEQ multiplex PCR, and TCRdb holds only the in-frame ones, with some missing. There are 90,000 or so clones in the sample; roughly 82% occur only once, and around 3.7% lies in the top ten. The V call is TRBV6-5, the J call TRBJ2-5; D is undetermined. The TCR comes from a man aged 25 to 40 in good health and CMV-seropositive. The sample consisted of PBMCs. For the CDR3, the DNA is TGTGCCAGTAATACTCCCGGGGAGACCCAGTACTTC. It translates to CASNTPGETQYF.